The 6 T cell receptor beta chains reported below all come from one sample, sequenced in a study of T-cell memory formation after mild COVID-19. TCRdb analysed the 5' RACE reads with MiXCR anew, one entry per CDR3 protein. The sample lists around 310,000 distinct CDR3 sequences, under 25% seen once, with roughly 23% in the top ten. Sequenced input: PBMCs or a T cell subset sorted from them (not recorded which). The receptors were gathered from a man aged 18 to 29 who had mild COVID-19 (a few samples of this study predate the infection). Cell type and time point are not known.

The chain combines TRBV29-1 with TRBJ2-3; TRBD2 aligns across 7 bases. CDR1 is SQVTM and CDR2 is ANQGSEA in the germline V gene. V dropped 3 bases and J dropped 2; count of bases not matched to a gene: 5. The CDR3 length is 14 residues. CDR3 amino acids: CSVDGGGNTDTQYF. The CDR3 bases are TGCAGCGTTGATGGCGGGGGTAACACAGATACGCAGTATTTT.

This chain links TRBV7-2 with TRBJ1-5; D unresolved. The length of the CDR3 is 14 residues. Germline-derived CDR1 and CDR2 are SGHTA and FQGNSA. V shed 1 base and J shed 6 bases, with 10 bases lying between them. The CDR3 sequence is CASSLERAGQPQHF. The DNA for the CDR3 is TGTGCCAGCAGCTTAGAGCGTGCCGGTCAGCCCCAGCATTTT.

As DNA, the CDR3 is TGCGCCAGCAGCCTGGGACTAGCTAGTTACAATGAGCAGTTCTTC. It codes for CASSLGLASYNEQFF. The chain links TRBV4-3 to TRBJ2-1, with TRBD2 identical over 9 bases. V was pared by 4 bases and J by 4 bases, with 5 bases of the junction left unmatched. Germline-derived CDR1 and CDR2 are LGHNA and YSLEER. The CDR3 has 15 amino acids.

This clonotype was seen a handful of times. V is TRBV6-1 and J is TRBJ2-5; tentative D call: TRBD2 (5 bases). Trimming took 8 bases from V and 0 from J, leaving 10 bases between them. CDR1 is MNHNS and CDR2 is SASEGT in the germline V gene. This CDR3 is built from 13 residues. The CDR3 nucleotides are TGTGCCAGCTTACGGGGTTACCAAGAGACCCAGTACTTC. As protein: CASLRGYQETQYF.

This clonotype was observed a handful of times. The rearrangement uses TRBV6-5 and TRBJ1-4, with 8 bases fitting TRBD1. The germline V gene has CDR1 MNHEY and CDR2 SVGAGI. V shed 6 bases, J shed 8 bases, and the junction held 8 bases outside the gene matches. This CDR3 is 14 amino acids long. The chain's CDR3 is CASSPTGGGEKLFF. The CDR3, as DNA: TGTGCCAGCAGCCCCACAGGGGGTGGCGAAAAACTGTTTTTT.

This clonotype was seen more than once but under ten times. The chain carries TRBV3-1 and TRBJ2-2; D call uncertain. CDR1 and CDR2 (germline): LGHDT, YNNKEL (reference sequence). V lost 4 bases and J 4 bases, leaving 10 bases between the germline ends. CDR3 length: 14 amino acids. CDR3 DNA sequence: TGTGCCAGCAGCCCCACTCCCAGCACCGGGGAGCTGTTTTTT. It codes for CASSPTPSTGELFF.